A selection of T cell receptor beta chains follows, all from one sample in a study of Ad26.COV2.S vaccination and SARS-CoV-2 variants. Assay: immunoSEQ multiplex PCR; the TCRdb copy retains only in-frame clones and omits some. The data contain about 470,000 clones, around 90% of them singletons. The sample in question was peripheral blood, obtained in a trial of Ad26.COV2.S vaccine versus placebo. These receptors were obtained from a person aged 18-65 years who received the Ad26.COV2.S COVID-19 vaccine or a placebo. Both conserved end residues are part of each CDR3. D genes are given only for firm matches. Size values are once, few and many counts, or a class for expanded clones, and some rows have none.

V gene	D gene	J gene	clone size	CDR3 DNA	CDR3 protein
TRBV5-1	TRBD1	TRBJ1-2	.	TGCGCCAGCAGCTTGGATGGACAGGCCCTCTATGGCTACACCTTC	CASSLDGQALYGYTF
TRBV6-2/TRBV6-3	TRBD1	TRBJ1-5	.	TGTGCCAGCAGTGGAGTCCAGGGACAGCACCCCCTCGGGCAGCCCCAGCATTTT	CASSGVQGQHPLGQPQHF
TRBV7-2	.	TRBJ2-5	.	TGTGCCAGCAGCTTATCACAAACCCCCGAGACCCAGTACTTC	CASSLSQTPETQYF
TRBV28	TRBD1	TRBJ1-6	once	TGTGCCAGCAGTTTGGACAGGGCGGGTTCACCCCTCCACTTT	CASSLDRAGSPLHF
TRBV2	TRBD2	TRBJ2-1	.	TGTGCCAGCAGTGAATTTGGGGGAGGGTACAATGAGCAGTTCTTC	CASSEFGGGYNEQFF
TRBV28	.	TRBJ2-6	.	TGTGCCAGCACCTATGTTGGGGGGGCCAACGTCCTGACTTTC	CASTYVGGANVLTF
TRBV18	TRBD1	TRBJ2-2	.	TGTGCCAGCTCACCACAAATCCAGGGGGCGGACACCGGGGAGCTGTTTTTT	CASSPQIQGADTGELFF
TRBV7-6	.	TRBJ2-3	once	TGTGCCAGCAGCTTCCACCCGTCTTCCGGGACCGGCACAGATACGCAGTATTTT	CASSFHPSSGTGTDTQYF
TRBV7-3	.	TRBJ2-7	.	TGTGCCAGCAGCTCCCGCTACCCTAGCGAACCCTACGAGCAGTACTTC	CASSSRYPSEPYEQYF
TRBV7-2	TRBD2	TRBJ2-3	.	TGTGCCAGCAGCCCGGGACTAGCGGGAAGGGATACGCAGTATTTT	CASSPGLAGRDTQYF
TRBV7-7	TRBD2	TRBJ2-1	.	TGTGCCAGCAGCTTAGGGACTAGCGGTTTTGATGAGCAGTTCTTC	CASSLGTSGFDEQFF
TRBV6-6	.	TRBJ1-1	.	TGTGCCAGCAGTTACTCGGAGGTAAACACTGAAGCTTTCTTT	CASSYSEVNTEAFF
TRBV30	.	TRBJ2-5	once	TGTGCCTGGACGTGGGGAGAGACCCAGTACTTC	CAWTWGETQYF
TRBV21-1	.	TRBJ2-7	.	TGTGCCAGCAGCCCTCGTTCGCCCTACGAGCAGTACTTC	CASSPRSPYEQYF
TRBV5-1	TRBD1	TRBJ1-4	.	TGCGCCAGCAGCTCGGACAGGAGCACAACTAATGAAAAACTGTTTTTT	CASSSDRSTTNEKLFF
TRBV10-1	TRBD2	TRBJ2-1	once	TGCGCCAGCAGTGGCCCCCAGGGCGGGAGGAACAATGAGCAGTTCTTC	CASSGPQGGRNNEQFF
TRBV7-3	.	TRBJ2-1	.	TGTGCCAGCAGCCCCCCCGGGACGTCAAATGAGCAGTTCTTC	CASSPPGTSNEQFF
TRBV19	TRBD1	TRBJ1-2	.	TGTGCCAGTACGGCGACAGGGAATTTCTATGGCTACACCTTC	CASTATGNFYGYTF
TRBV19	TRBD1	TRBJ2-7	.	TGTGCCAGTAGTTCCCTCGGACAGGTTTCCGAGCAGTACTTC	CASSSLGQVSEQYF
TRBV5-6	.	TRBJ2-3	.	TGTGCCAGCAGCCGAATAGGCGGACACGCGGCAGATACGCAGTATTTT	CASSRIGGHAADTQYF
TRBV2	.	TRBJ2-2	.	TGTGCCAGCAGTATGCTAGCGTCGGACACCGGGGAGCTGTTTTTT	CASSMLASDTGELFF
TRBV6-1	.	TRBJ2-1	.	TGTGCCAGCAGTGAATTCGGTGAGGGCTTCCCCTACAATGAGCAGTTCTTC	CASSEFGEGFPYNEQFF
TRBV27	.	TRBJ2-7	few	TGTGCCAGCAGTTTTATCAGTGGGAGCTCCTACGAGCAGTACTTC	CASSFISGSSYEQYF
TRBV6-6	.	TRBJ1-6	.	TGTGCCACCCGGATACTGACGGATTATAATTCACCCCTCCACTTT	CATRILTDYNSPLHF
TRBV10-3	TRBD1	TRBJ2-5	.	TGTGCCATCAGTGGGGACAGGGGGCGGGAGACCCAGTACTTC	CAISGDRGRETQYF
TRBV5-1	.	TRBJ2-2	.	TGCGCCAGCAGCTTCAGGCCGGGGAACACCGGGGAGCTGTTTTTT	CASSFRPGNTGELFF
TRBV7-9	TRBD1	TRBJ2-2	.	TGTGCCAGCAGCTTAGAGGGACAGGGGGTCTACACCGGGGAGCTGTTTTTT	CASSLEGQGVYTGELFF
TRBV5-8	.	TRBJ1-6	.	TGTGCCAGCAGCTTAGTGGTGACTTCCGGATTTAATTCACCCCTCCACTTT	CASSLVVTSGFNSPLHF
TRBV27	.	TRBJ1-5	once	TGTGCCAGCAGTTTGGGGCAGGGAAGGCAGCCCCAGCATTTT	CASSLGQGRQPQHF
TRBV29-1	.	TRBJ2-7	.	TGCAGCGTTTCGGATCGGGGGGCCGGCTACGAGCAGTACTTC	CSVSDRGAGYEQYF
TRBV11-2	TRBD1	TRBJ2-5	.	TGTGCCAGCAGCTTAGTCCGACAGGGGGTGACCCAGTACTTC	CASSLVRQGVTQYF
TRBV19	.	TRBJ2-6	.	TGTGCCAGTAGTATAGACATTAGCGGAAGCTCTGGGGCCAACGTCCTGACTTTC	CASSIDISGSSGANVLTF
TRBV7-9	TRBD1	TRBJ1-3	.	TGTGCCAGCAGCTTCTCGCCTTTTGGGACAGGGGGAAACACCATATATTTT	CASSFSPFGTGGNTIYF
TRBV9	.	TRBJ2-7	.	TGTGCCAGCAGCGTAGGTCCGTACATCCACTACGAGCAGTACTTC	CASSVGPYIHYEQYF
TRBV7-9	.	TRBJ2-2	.	TGTGCCAGCAGCTTCGTGGGGGGAAACACCGGGGAGCTGTTTTTT	CASSFVGGNTGELFF
TRBV20-1	.	TRBJ2-1	.	TGCAGTGCGCGGAGGTCTGAGCAGTTCTTC	CSARRSEQFF
TRBV7-9	.	TRBJ1-1	.	TGTGCCAGTGGAGGAAAGACCATGAACACTGAAGCTTTCTTT	CASGGKTMNTEAFF
TRBV12-3/TRBV12-4	.	TRBJ2-3	.	TGTGCCAGCAGTTTAATGGAAACAGATACGCAGTATTTT	CASSLMETDTQYF
TRBV7-2	TRBD2	TRBJ2-3	.	TGTGCCAGCAGCTTAGCGGCTAGCGGGAGTGGTGTAGCGCAGTATTTT	CASSLAASGSGVAQYF
TRBV27	.	TRBJ2-7	once	TGTGCCAGCAGACCGCCCGGGGTTAACTACGAGCAGTACTTC	CASRPPGVNYEQYF
TRBV3-1/TRBV3-2	TRBD1	TRBJ2-5	.	TGTGCCAGCAGGTACAGGGGAGAGACCCAGTACTTC	CASRYRGETQYF
TRBV7-9	TRBD1	TRBJ2-7	.	TGTGCCAGCAGCCTCCGCCGGGACAGGGGCTACGAGCAGTACTTC	CASSLRRDRGYEQYF
TRBV9	TRBD2	TRBJ2-1	.	TGTGCCAGCAGCGCCTCTAGCGGGAGGGCCGGCAATGAGCAGTTCTTC	CASSASSGRAGNEQFF
TRBV12-5	.	TRBJ2-3	.	TGTGCTAGTGGTTTGGTAATCTGGATCGGCGATACGCAGTATTTT	CASGLVIWIGDTQYF
TRBV28	.	TRBJ2-5	.	TGTGCCAGCAGCCAAACCCCTATCGGACGGATACAAGAGACCCAGTACTTC	CASSQTPIGRIQETQYF
TRBV5-1	TRBD2	TRBJ2-3	.	TGCGCCAGCAGCCCCCGGACTAGCGGGACAGATACGCAGTATTTT	CASSPRTSGTDTQYF
TRBV5-5	.	TRBJ1-5	.	TGTGCCAGCAGTTACGACAGGTATAGCAATCAGCCCCAGCATTTT	CASSYDRYSNQPQHF
TRBV19	TRBD1	TRBJ2-7	once	TGTGCCAGTAGTATACAGGGGGAACCCTACGAGCAGTACTTC	CASSIQGEPYEQYF
TRBV7-9	.	TRBJ2-3	.	TGTGCCAGCAGCTTCGATTTTGGCAGGGGAGGAGATACGCAGTATTTT	CASSFDFGRGGDTQYF
TRBV9	TRBD1	TRBJ1-3	.	TGTGCCAGCAGCGTTGGGGGACAGCTCAACACCATATATTTT	CASSVGGQLNTIYF
TRBV14	TRBD2	TRBJ2-7	.	TGTGCCAGCAGCCCGAGCGGGGCTTCCTACGAGCAGTACTTC	CASSPSGASYEQYF
TRBV10-2	.	TRBJ2-7	.	TGCGCCTCATCTGGAGGCTCCTACGAGCAGTACTTC	CASSGGSYEQYF
TRBV7-3	.	TRBJ2-7	once	TGTGCCAGCAGCCCCTCAGGGTACCACGAGCAGTACTTC	CASSPSGYHEQYF
TRBV27	TRBD1	TRBJ1-6	.	TGTGCCAGCAGTTTTTCCCGGGACAGGGGGTCCTATAATTCACCCCTCCACTTT	CASSFSRDRGSYNSPLHF